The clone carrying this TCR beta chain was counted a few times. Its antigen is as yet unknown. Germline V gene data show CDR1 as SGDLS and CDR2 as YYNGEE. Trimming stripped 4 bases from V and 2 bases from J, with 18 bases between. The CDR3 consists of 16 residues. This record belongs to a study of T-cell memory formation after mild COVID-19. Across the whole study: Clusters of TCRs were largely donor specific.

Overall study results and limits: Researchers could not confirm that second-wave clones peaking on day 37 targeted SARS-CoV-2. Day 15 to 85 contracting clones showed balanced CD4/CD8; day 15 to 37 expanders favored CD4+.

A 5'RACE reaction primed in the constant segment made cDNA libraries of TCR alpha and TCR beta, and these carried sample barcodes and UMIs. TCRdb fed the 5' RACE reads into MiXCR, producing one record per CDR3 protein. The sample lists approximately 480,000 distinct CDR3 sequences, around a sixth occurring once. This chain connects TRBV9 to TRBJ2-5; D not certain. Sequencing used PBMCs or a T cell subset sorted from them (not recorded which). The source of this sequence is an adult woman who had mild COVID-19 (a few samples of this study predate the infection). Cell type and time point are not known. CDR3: CASSSSDGRSQETQYF. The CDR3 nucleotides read TGTGCCAGCAGCTCCTCGGACGGGCGTTCTCAAGAGACCCAGTACTTC. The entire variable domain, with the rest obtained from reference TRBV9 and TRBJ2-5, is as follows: DSGVTQTPKHLITATGQRVTLRCSPRSGDLSVYWYQQSLDQGLQFLIQYYNGEERAKGNILERFSAQQFPDLHSELNLSSLELGDSALYFCASSSSDGRSQETQYFGPGTRLLVL.